This TCR beta chain appears in the sequencing data of a study of OX40 agonist ivuxolimab in advanced cancers. With respect to this clone: Its antigen is currently unknown.

The CDR3 covers 13 residues. The ends were cut back, 5 bases at V and 5 bases at J, with 10 bases in the middle. Germline values: CDR1 SNHLY, CDR2 FYNNEI. Points from the study as a whole: At 0.1 to 3.0 mg/kg and by week 6, CD4+ and CD8+ T cells in the blood had expanded clonally.

Profiling relied on immunoSEQ multiplex PCR, and the TCRdb table lists in-frame clones only, not all of them. The profile shows about 15,000 clones, 64% of them singletons. The sequences come from CD4+ or CD8+ T cells sorted from blood, collected in a trial of the OX40 agonist ivuxolimab. This receptor was obtained from an adult with an advanced solid tumor such as melanoma, head and neck, liver or kidney cancer. The chain recombines TRBV2 with TRBJ1-5; D might be TRBD1 (5 bases). Here the CDR3 DNA reads TGTGCCAGCAGTCTTCGACAGTATCAGCCCCAGCATTTT. This encodes CASSLRQYQPQHF.